Described below is a single TCR beta chain sequence and its context. This sample was included in a study of blood T cell repertoires in COVID-19. Clones were sequenced by immunoSEQ multiplex PCR, and TCRdb holds only the in-frame ones, with some missing. The sample lists fewer than 500,000 clones; roughly 90% were seen once. The V gene's germline CDR1 is LGHNA and CDR2 YNFKEQ. Trimming removed 3 bases from V and 2 bases from J; junction bases left unmatched: 6. This CDR3 comprises 15 residues. The chain employs TRBV4-2 and TRBJ1-2, with TRBD1 matching 7 bases. The receptor was derived from a man aged 18-30 years with COVID-19, enrolled during active disease. The sample comprised peripheral blood. The CDR3 is CASSQNRGENYGYTF. Written as DNA, the CDR3 is TGTGCCAGCAGCCAGAACAGGGGTGAGAACTATGGCTACACCTTC.